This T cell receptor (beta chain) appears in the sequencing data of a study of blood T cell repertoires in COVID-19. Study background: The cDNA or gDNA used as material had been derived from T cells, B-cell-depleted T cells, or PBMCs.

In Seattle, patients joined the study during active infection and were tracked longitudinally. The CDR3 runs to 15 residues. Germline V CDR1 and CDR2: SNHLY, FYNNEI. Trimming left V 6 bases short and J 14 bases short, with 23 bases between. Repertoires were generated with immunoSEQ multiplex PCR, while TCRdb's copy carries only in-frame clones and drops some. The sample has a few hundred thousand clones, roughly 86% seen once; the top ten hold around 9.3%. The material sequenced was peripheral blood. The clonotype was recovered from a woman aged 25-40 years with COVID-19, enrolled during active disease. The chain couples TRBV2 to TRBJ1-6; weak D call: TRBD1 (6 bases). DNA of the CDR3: TGTGCCAGCAGCACCCTGACAGGCCCAGTCTCAACCCTCCACTTT. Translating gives CASSTLTGPVSTLHF.